This is a list of T cell receptor beta chains from one sample in a study of blood T cell repertoires in COVID-19. Produced via immunoSEQ multiplex PCR; TCRdb's table is partial and in-frame only. Altogether roughly 75,000 clones are present, approximately 80% being singletons, with the ten largest covering 10% to 15%. The sequencing input was peripheral blood. Receptors were obtained from a man in his forties or fifties with COVID-19, enrolled during active disease. Each CDR3 is given with its conserved first and last residue. D genes are given only for firm matches. Clone size appears in some rows only: once, few, many, or a class for an expanded clone.

d_gene | j_gene | abundance | v_gene | CDR3aa | CDR3nt
TRBD1 | TRBJ2-5 | once | TRBV3-1/TRBV3-2 | CASSPGRDREPQETQYF | TGTGCCAGCAGCCCAGGCCGGGACAGGGAACCTCAAGAGACCCAGTACTTC
. | TRBJ1-1 | . | TRBV6-5 | CASRLQGMNTEAFF | TGTGCCAGCAGACTCCAGGGGATGAACACTGAAGCTTTCTTT
TRBD2 | TRBJ2-2 | . | TRBV3-1/TRBV3-2 | CASSQGQGLAGATGELFF | TGTGCCAGCAGCCAAGGCCAGGGGCTAGCGGGAGCAACCGGGGAGCTGTTTTTT
. | TRBJ2-7 | . | TRBV6-5 | CASLTVAYEQYF | TGTGCCAGTTTGACAGTGGCGTACGAGCAGTACTTC
TRBD1 | TRBJ1-2 | . | TRBV20-1 | CSSTGGGYTF | TGCAGTTCAACAGGGGGCGGCTACACCTTC
. | TRBJ1-2 | . | TRBV4-2 | CASSQDGPINGYTF | TGTGCCAGCAGCCAAGATGGGCCGATAAACGGCTACACCTTC
TRBD1 | TRBJ2-2 | . | TRBV19 | CASSGDRGITGELFF | TGTGCCAGTAGCGGGGACAGGGGAATTACCGGGGAGCTGTTTTTT
. | TRBJ1-1 | . | TRBV4-1 | CASSRPKGEGDTEAFF | TGCGCCAGCAGCCGCCCTAAGGGGGAAGGGGACACTGAAGCTTTCTTT
. | TRBJ1-4 | . | TRBV3-1/TRBV3-2 | CASSQDQNNEKLFF | TGTGCCAGCAGCCAAGATCAGAATAATGAAAAACTGTTTTTT
. | TRBJ2-1 | . | TRBV9 | CASSVGSVGSEQFF | TGTGCCAGCAGCGTAGGATCAGTGGGCAGTGAGCAGTTCTTC
. | TRBJ2-5 | once | TRBV24-1 | CATSSSAEGETQYF | TGTGCCACCAGTAGTTCGGCGGAGGGGGAGACCCAGTACTTC
. | TRBJ1-1 | . | TRBV29-1 | CSVSKMAMNTEAFF | TGCAGCGTTTCCAAGATGGCAATGAACACTGAAGCTTTCTTT
TRBD2 | TRBJ2-2 | . | TRBV5-1 | CASSSVAGAAGELFF | TGCGCCAGCAGCTCCGTTGCGGGAGCAGCCGGGGAGCTGTTTTTT
. | TRBJ2-1 | . | TRBV5-1 | CASSLRDINNEQFF | TGCGCCAGCAGCCTACGAGACATAAACAATGAGCAGTTCTTC
. | TRBJ2-7 | . | TRBV5-4 | CASSLEQTYEQYF | TGTGCCAGCAGCTTGGAACAGACCTACGAGCAGTACTTC
. | TRBJ1-4 | . | TRBV15 | CATSRPGVEKLFF | TGTGCCACCAGCAGGCCAGGGGTTGAAAAACTGTTTTTT
. | TRBJ2-7 | . | TRBV4-1 | CASSQSAGGVSSGQYF | TGCGCCAGCAGCCAATCTGCTGGGGGCGTCAGTAGTGGCCAGTACTTC
TRBD2 | TRBJ2-5 | . | TRBV5-1 | CASSRTSGAGGTQYF | TGCGCCAGCAGCAGGACTAGCGGGGCCGGAGGGACCCAGTACTTC
TRBD2 | TRBJ2-7 | once | TRBV19 | CASSSGVYEQYF | TGTGCCAGCTCTAGCGGGGTCTACGAGCAGTACTTC
TRBD1 | TRBJ2-5 | . | TRBV5-1 | CASRPLPGQGRSETQYF | TGCGCCAGCAGACCCCTCCCCGGACAGGGGAGGTCGGAGACCCAGTACTTC
TRBD2 | TRBJ2-3 | . | TRBV4-3 | CASSQVSGRRHTQYF | TGCGCCAGCAGCCAAGTGAGCGGGAGGCGGCATACGCAGTATTTT
TRBD2 | TRBJ2-3 | . | TRBV19 | CASSITSGGTDTQYF | TGTGCCAGTAGTATTACTAGCGGGGGCACAGATACGCAGTATTTT
TRBD2 | TRBJ2-1 | . | TRBV3-1/TRBV3-2 | CASSQTFSGDEFF | TGTGCCAGCAGCCAAACTTTCAGCGGGGATGAGTTCTTC
. | TRBJ1-2 | once | TRBV30 | CAWSLVRAGDGYTF | TGTGCCTGGAGTCTCGTCCGCGCAGGGGATGGCTACACCTTC
. | TRBJ2-3 | . | TRBV11-2 | CASSLTGSTDTQYF | TGTGCCAGCAGCCTAACAGGGAGCACAGATACGCAGTATTTT
. | TRBJ2-2 | . | TRBV19 | CASSIGRDTGELFF | TGTGCCAGTAGTATAGGGAGGGACACCGGGGAGCTGTTTTTT
TRBD1 | TRBJ2-2 | . | TRBV18 | CASSRDTGVNTGELFF | TGTGCCAGCTCACGCGATACAGGGGTCAACACCGGGGAGCTGTTTTTT
. | TRBJ1-2 | . | TRBV7-9 | CASSLSGAGDYGYTF | TGTGCCAGCAGCTTATCAGGGGCAGGGGACTATGGCTACACCTTC
TRBD1 | TRBJ2-7 | . | TRBV18 | CASSPGTGRREQYF | TGTGCCAGCTCACCGGGGACAGGGAGACGCGAGCAGTACTTC
. | TRBJ1-2 | . | TRBV6-5 | CASSLQGTSPYGYTF | TGTGCCAGCAGCCTCCAGGGGACAAGTCCCTATGGCTACACCTTC
. | TRBJ2-2 | . | TRBV5-1 | CASSFQQGFNTGELFF | TGCGCCAGCAGCTTCCAGCAGGGCTTTAACACCGGGGAGCTGTTTTTT
. | TRBJ2-2 | . | TRBV30 | CAWSIAGTGELFF | TGTGCCTGGAGTATAGCTGGCACCGGGGAGCTGTTTTTT
. | TRBJ2-1 | . | TRBV7-3 | CASSPLTGNEQFF | TGTGCCAGCAGCCCCCTGACGGGTAATGAGCAGTTCTTC
. | TRBJ2-7 | . | TRBV25-1 | CASSESYDSILEQYF | TGTGCCAGCAGTGAATCTTACGACAGTATCCTCGAGCAGTACTTC
. | TRBJ2-7 | . | TRBV2 | CASSVWGRPGEQYF | TGTGCCAGCAGTGTGTGGGGTCGCCCGGGGGAGCAGTACTTC